This TCR beta chain is from a study of T cell responses to AZD1222 COVID-19 vaccine. As to this clone: As yet, its antigen is unknown.

Study-level results: Spike-specific TCR repertoires showed rising breadth and depth after two AZD1222 doses. Repertoires were sampled only after the peak T cell response. Unmutated variant regions are reportedly the target of nearly half of TCRs that are spike-specific. Only a handful of AZD1222 recipients were seropositive at baseline.

The CDR3 totals 17 residues. The germline gives CDR1 MNHEY, CDR2 SVGEGT. V lost 5 bases, J lost 1 base, and 18 bases lay in between. Profiled with immunoSEQ multiplex PCR; TCRdb holds only in-frame clones, not every one. The top ten clones hold less than 6.5% of a sample with about 120,000 clones, 75% to 95% of them seen once. The TCR originated in an adult in good health. This rearrangement joins TRBV6-2 or TRBV6-3 to TRBJ1-5; possibly TRBD1 for D (6 bases). The sample in question was peripheral blood, obtained on day 0 of AZD1222 vaccination. The CDR3 loop reads CASSNPGGGPSNQPQHF. The CDR3 coding sequence is TGTGCCAGCAGTAACCCCGGAGGGGGTCCGAGCAATCAGCCCCAGCATTTT.